This record looks at one T cell receptor beta chain sequence and its context. This sample was included in a study of cytomegalovirus exposure and HLA in healthy donors. This CDR3 has 14 amino acids. V dropped 8 bases and J dropped 3 bases, with 14 bases sitting between them. Germline V gene data show CDR1 as MNHNS and CDR2 as SASEGT. Primers for the PCR totalled 60 Vbeta and 13 Jbeta. Repertoires were generated with immunoSEQ multiplex PCR, while TCRdb's copy carries only in-frame clones and drops some. Of over 200,000 clones in the sample, roughly 84% were seen once. The TCR comes from a human donor in good health. The sequenced sample was PBMCs. The chain is built from TRBV6-1 and TRBJ1-5; D uncertain. The CDR3 DNA sequence: TGTGCCAGCGGAGATTTTTCAATCAATCAGCCCCAGCATTTT. Translated: CASGDFSINQPQHF.